The T cell receptor beta chain described here comes from a study of T cell responses to AZD1222 COVID-19 vaccine. General study findings and limits: Spike as a whole was targeted by vaccine-associated CD4 TCRs, dominant at 160-218 and 743-854. Per reports, nearly half of all spike-specific TCRs target regions that are unmutated in variants. Donors were mostly white British, more females; clonal diversity possibly underestimated. Following two doses of AZD1222, Spike-specific TCR breadth and depth rose.

About this clone: Its antigen is as yet unknown.

V shed 0 bases and J 0 bases; nucleotides not matched to a gene: 4. The germline CDR1 and CDR2 sequences are LGHDT and YNNKEL (reference sequence). There are 17 residues in the CDR3. Assay: immunoSEQ multiplex PCR; the TCRdb copy retains only in-frame clones and omits some. This sample has about 170,000 clones, with 75% to 90% found just once. This sequence joins TRBV3-1 (or the pseudogene TRBV3-2) and TRBJ2-1; TRBD2 aligns across 8 bases. The material was peripheral blood, obtained on day 0 of AZD1222 vaccination. This clonotype was sampled from an adult in good health. This CDR3 is CASSQDAGGSSYNEQFF. CDR3 DNA sequence: TGTGCCAGCAGCCAAGATGCGGGGGGAAGCTCCTACAATGAGCAGTTCTTC.